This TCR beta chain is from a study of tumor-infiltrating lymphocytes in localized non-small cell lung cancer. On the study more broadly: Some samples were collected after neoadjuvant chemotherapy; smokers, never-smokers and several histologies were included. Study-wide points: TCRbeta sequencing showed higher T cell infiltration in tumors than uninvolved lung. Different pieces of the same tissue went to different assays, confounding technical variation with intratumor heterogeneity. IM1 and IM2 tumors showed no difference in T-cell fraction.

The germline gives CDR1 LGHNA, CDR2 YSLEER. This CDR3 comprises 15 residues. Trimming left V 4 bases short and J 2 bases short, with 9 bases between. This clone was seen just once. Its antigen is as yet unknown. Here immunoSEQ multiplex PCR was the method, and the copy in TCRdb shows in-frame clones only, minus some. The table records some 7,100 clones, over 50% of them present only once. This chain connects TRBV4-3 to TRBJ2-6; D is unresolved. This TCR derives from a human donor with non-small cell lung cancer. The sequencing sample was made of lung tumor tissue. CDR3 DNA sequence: TGCGCCAGCAGCCCCCAGGTAACTGGGGCCAACGTCCTGACTTTC. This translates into CASSPQVTGANVLTF.